The T cell receptor (beta chain) described here comes from a study of blood T cell repertoires in COVID-19. Study-level information: Samples of COVID-19 (acute and convalescent) were obtained from the United States, Italy and Spain. T cells, B-cell-depleted T cells, or PBMCs supplied cDNA or gDNA.

J gave up 9 bases and V 0 bases, and 4 bases lay outside the gene matches. CDR3 length equals 13 residues. Germline V CDR1 and CDR2: ENHRY, SYGVKD. Authors' analysis steps: Quantification of nucleated cells was approximated via reference gene primer amplification. The data were produced by immunoSEQ multiplex PCR, yet TCRdb's version contains in-frame clones alone and is incomplete. V, J and clone size are those of that table, while D and trimming were read from the DNA. Of 25,000 to 40,000 clones listed, approximately 89% are singletons. Material: peripheral blood. This chain links TRBV10-3 with TRBJ1-2; 7 nucleotides agree with TRBD1. The sequence derives from a human donor in a cohort sampled during active COVID-19. CDR3 nucleotide sequence: TGTGCCATCAGTGAGTCGCCGGGACAGAGCTACACCTTC. This gives the protein CAISESPGQSYTF.